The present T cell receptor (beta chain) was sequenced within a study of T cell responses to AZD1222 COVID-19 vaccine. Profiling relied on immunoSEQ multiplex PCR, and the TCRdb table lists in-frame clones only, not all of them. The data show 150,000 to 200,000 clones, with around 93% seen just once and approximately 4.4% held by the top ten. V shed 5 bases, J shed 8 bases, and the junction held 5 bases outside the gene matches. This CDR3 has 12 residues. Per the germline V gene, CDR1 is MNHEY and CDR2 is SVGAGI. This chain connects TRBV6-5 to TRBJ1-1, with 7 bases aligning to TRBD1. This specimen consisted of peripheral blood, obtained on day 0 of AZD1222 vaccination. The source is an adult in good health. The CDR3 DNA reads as TGTGCCAGCAGTCAGACAGGGAAAGAAGCTTTCTTT. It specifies CASSQTGKEAFF.